This note documents a single TCR beta chain sequence. Its target is unknown. The entry originates in a study of T cell clones after liver transplantation. Study information: Three of the eight recipients were HCV-positive; the rest had non-autoimmune, non-viral transplant indications. Tolerant meant at least one year fully off immunosuppression without liver enzymes above twice normal. Regarding the study as a whole: Graft donor-reactive T cells possibly entered the graft instead of undergoing deletion.

Libraries were prepared by immunoSEQ multiplex PCR; TCRdb keeps only in-frame clonotypes and omits some of them. The sample lists tens of thousands of clones; roughly 82% were seen once. Thawed unstimulated PBMCs were FACS-sorted by CD3, CD4 and CD8 into two populations. The CDR3 contains 17 residues. Germline values: CDR1 SGHDN, CDR2 FVKESK. V shed 2 bases and J 7 bases; nucleotides not matched to a gene: 8. This TCR derives from a human patient who received a liver transplant. The graft donor may have given rise to some T cells. The sequencing used CD4+ T cells from blood, collected 46 months after liver transplant. The chain uses TRBV14 and TRBJ2-3; 14 positions match TRBD2. The CDR3 region is CASSQPRLAGGPHTQYF. Written as DNA, the CDR3 is TGTGCCAGCAGCCAACCCCGACTAGCGGGAGGGCCGCATACGCAGTATTTT.